The 10 T cell receptor beta chains given below trace back to one sample, sequenced in a study of T cells in Graves' hyperthyroidism and ophthalmopathy. Template material for amplifying TCR beta CDR3 regions consisted of RNA transcripts. An initial round of RT-PCR targeting the TCR CDR3 relied on the HTBI primer set. MiXCR, run by TCRdb on the multiplex PCR reads, gives a single entry per CDR3 protein. The sample has about 640,000 distinct CDR3 sequences, more than 20% seen once. The sequenced sample consisted of blood. Receptors were obtained from a man aged 25 to 40 with Graves' ophthalmopathy.

This chain links TRBV27 with TRBJ2-5, with TRBD2 matching over 12 bases. The junction had 5 bases not matched to a gene; V was cut back by 5 bases and J by 4 bases. The germline V gene has CDR1 MNHEY and CDR2 SMNVEV (reference sequence). The CDR3 sequence is 15 residues long. The CDR3 coding sequence is TGTGCCAGCAGTCGGACTAGCGGGACACGAGAGACCCAGTACTTC. It yields the protein CASSRTSGTRETQYF.

The table lists this clonotype with a few counts. V usage is TRBV27 and J usage is TRBJ2-1; D gene uncertain. Trimming left V 3 bases short and J 6 bases short, with 15 bases between. This CDR3 is 15 amino acids long. Germline V gene lookup returns CDR1 MNHEY and CDR2 SMNVEV (reference sequence). This CDR3 is CASSFHPLESNEQFF. As DNA, the CDR3 is TGTGCCAGCAGTTTCCACCCCCTAGAGAGCAATGAGCAGTTCTTC.

The chain uses TRBV3-1 and TRBJ2-6; D possibly corresponds to TRBD2 (6 bases). The V gene's germline CDR1 is LGHDT and CDR2 YNNKEL (reference sequence). V lost 5 bases and J lost 0, with 17 bases in between. The CDR3 is 18 residues long. The CDR3 region is CASSSYLASNSGANVLTF. CDR3 nucleotide sequence: TGTGCCAGCAGCTCCTATCTAGCGAGTAACTCTGGGGCCAACGTCCTGACTTTC.

This clonotype has a count of ten or more. The genes are TRBV28 and TRBJ1-2, with 7 bases lining up with TRBD1. This CDR3 is built from 14 residues. The V gene's germline CDR1 is MDHEN and CDR2 SYDVKM. Trimming cost V 4 bases and J 7 bases; bases outside gene matches: 9. The DNA for the CDR3 is TGTGCCAGCAGTTCAACCGGGACAGAGGGTGGCTACACCTTC. This codes for CASSSTGTEGGYTF.

The chain couples TRBV6-1 to TRBJ1-5; TRBD1 matches at 7 bases. Germline trimming cut 5 bases from V and 3 bases from J; bases unmatched to any gene: 7. CDR1 and CDR2 (germline): MNHNS, SASEGT. The CDR3 spans 15 residues. Here the CDR3 reads CASSKGGQNNQPQHF. Here the CDR3 DNA reads TGTGCCAGCAGTAAAGGGGGACAGAACAATCAGCCCCAGCATTTT.

The table lists this clonotype with a few counts. This chain joins TRBV29-1 and TRBJ2-7; weak D call: TRBD1 (5 bases). Looked up from germline, CDR1 is SQVTM and CDR2 is ANQGSEA. The length of the CDR3 is 11 residues. V shed 6 bases and J shed 7 bases, with 13 bases lying between them. The CDR3 DNA reads as TGCAGCGTGAGTGACCCAGGGGAGCAGTACTTC. It encodes CSVSDPGEQYF.

A few counts support this clonotype. V is TRBV7-2 and J is TRBJ2-1; 11 nucleotides agree with TRBD2. The germline CDR1 and CDR2 sequences are SGHTA and FQGNSA. With 5 bases clipped from V and 7 bases from J, the junction kept 10 bases outside the gene matches. The CDR3 totals 16 residues. CDR3 residues: CASSPFSGRASNEQFF. CDR3 bases: TGTGCCAGCAGCCCATTTAGCGGGAGGGCCTCAAATGAGCAGTTCTTC.

The chain recombines TRBV6-1 with TRBJ1-2; TRBD1 is a possible D gene (6 bases). Germline CDR1 and CDR2: MNHNS and SASEGT. V was trimmed by 6 bases and J by 8 bases, leaving 19 bases between them. There are 14 residues in the CDR3. The CDR3 sequence is CASRARGVGGGYTF. The CDR3 bases are TGTGCCAGCAGGGCCAGGGGAGTAGGAGGCGGCTACACCTTC.

Only a few counts were recorded for this clonotype. This rearrangement joins TRBV30 to TRBJ2-1; D remains unclear. The CDR3 extends over 13 amino acids. Germline CDR1 is GTSNPN and CDR2 is SVGIG (reference sequence). V lost 5 bases, J lost 0 bases, and 8 bases lay in between. CDR3 amino acids: CAWAPLSYNEQFF. DNA of the CDR3: TGTGCCTGGGCCCCCCTCTCCTACAATGAGCAGTTCTTC.

This clonotype was seen a few times. V gene TRBV28 combines with J gene TRBJ2-1; D tentatively fits TRBD1 or TRBD2 (5 bases each). Germline V CDR1 and CDR2: MDHEN, SYDVKM. The ends were cut back, 3 bases at V and 0 bases at J, with 15 bases in the middle. CDR3 size: 17 residues. This chain's CDR3 is CASSFVGTVSSYNEQFF. The DNA for the CDR3 is TGTGCCAGCAGTTTCGTAGGGACGGTCAGCTCCTACAATGAGCAGTTCTTC.